The clone carrying this T cell receptor beta chain came up many times. As yet, its antigen is unknown. The sequence runs out 3 residues before the end of the CDR3; the remainder is reconstructed from the germline J gene. Germline CDR1 is MDHEN and CDR2 is SYDVKM. The trim removed 6 bases at V and 4 bases at J, leaving 14 bases unmatched. There are 16 residues in the CDR3. Measured with immunoSEQ multiplex PCR; TCRdb has only the in-frame clones, and not every one. The data show just over 20,000 clones, none appearing only once, with 2% to 2.5% held by the ten largest. These data belong to a study of T cell clonality in common variable immunodeficiency. Study-level results: Reportedly, TCR beta sequences from common variable immunodeficiency showed fewer deletions and N-nucleotide insertions. Authors noted CVID clonality's cause needs subpopulation repertoire sequencing. Compared with healthy controls, CVID subjects showed increased TCRbeta clonality, mostly in about a third.

This TCR came from a human donor with common variable immunodeficiency. The chain links TRBV28 to TRBJ2-7; TRBD1 agrees at 8 bases. The specimen was peripheral blood mononuclear cells. CDR3 loop: CASRDSGTGSSYEQYF. The part of the CDR3 DNA that was read is TGTGCCAGCAGAGACTCCGGGACAGGTAGTTCATACGAG.